This TCR beta chain comes out of a study of blood T cell repertoires in COVID-19 (dated by TCRdb to about 2020). For the study in its entirety: Collaborator samples came from the United States, Italy and Spain and covered acute and convalescent phases of COVID-19. The material from the prospective study consisted of cDNA or gDNA derived from T cells, B-cell-depleted T cells, or PBMCs. Subjects who had been exposed to COVID-19, were actively infected with it, or had recovered from it provided the deeply sampled blood TCRbeta repertoires that made up the dataset. A freely available public database, intended as a resource for researchers studying the immune response to SARS-CoV-2, is where the repertoires were released. Samples were obtained from the ongoing ImmuneRACE study (first 160 participants) and from 950 to 1,500 subjects provided by 6 global collaborators. A de-identified subject ID, COVID-19 status, age in years and sex were almost always included in the sample metadata. Where available, HLA class I and class II types were taken from metadata supplied by the sample provider and were not determined by assay-based typing.

Each collaborating institution followed its own protocols to collect whole blood in K2EDTA tubes. For TCRbeta analysis, collaborator samples were shipped as frozen whole blood, as isolated PBMCs, or as DNA extracted from either sample type. The immunoSEQ Assay, a bias-controlled multiplex PCR, was used to amplify TCRbeta CDR3 regions from genomic DNA. The paper's data handling went like this. The number of nucleated cells in each sample was estimated from the amplification of reference gene primers within the assay. To quantify the absolute abundance of each unique TCRbeta CDR3 rearrangement, sequence reads were collapsed and filtered. For each sample, productive Simpson clonality was calculated by taking the square root of Simpson's diversity index across productive rearrangements. Here the immuneACCESS table is served through TCRdb, limited to in-frame sequences with V and J called. Missing clones are a known gap in these copies; in checked studies unresolved V genes cover under half, and the rest lacks a known reason. V and J calls plus clone size are reproduced from that table; the DNA served to infer D and trimming. This sample has about 81,000 clones in its table, and roughly four fifths of those were observed once. The ten largest clones represent around 9.3% of the sample.

The research as a whole found: How much clinical and demographic metadata was included differed by source and by participant, and the metadata was provided uncurated.

Trimming takes 4 bases from V and 3 bases from J, and the germline ends sit 18 bases apart. As encoded in the germline V gene, CDR1 is SGHTA while CDR2 is FQGNSA. Reading from cysteine to phenylalanine, the CDR3 counts 16 amino acids. Just CDR3 DNA is preserved here, 48 bases in frame from base 1. On this clone itself: Its antigen remains undetermined. The sample holds no much larger clone one base away, and base qualities are not on file.

This clonotype originated in a man between 60 and 70 years old with acute or convalescent COVID-19. Sequenced input: peripheral blood. The chain employs TRBV7-2 and TRBJ2-5; the D gene identity is not certain. The CDR3 corresponds to CASSSQGLRIKETQYF. The DNA sequence is as follows: TGTGCCAGCAGCTCTCAAGGATTGCGGATTAAAGAGACCCAGTACTTC.